This entry is about one T cell receptor (beta chain). Its antigen is unidentified. CDR1 and CDR2 (germline): GTSNPN, SVGIG (reference sequence). The junction had 2 bases not matched to a gene; V was cut back by 1 base and J by 2 bases. The CDR3 runs 14 residues. The source of the sample is a study of graft-versus-host responses after intestinal transplantation. Assay: immunoSEQ multiplex PCR; the TCRdb copy retains only in-frame clones and omits some. The sample contains tens of thousands of clones, 94% of which appear only once. The source material was unstimulated CD4+ T cells sorted from spleen or lymph node cells, sampled before transplant. The sequence was collected from a human donor who was the organ donor for an intestinal transplant. This sequence joins TRBV30 and TRBJ1-5, with TRBD1 matching 7 bases. CDR3 amino acids: CAWSGTGRNQPQHF. The CDR3 DNA is TGTGCCTGGAGTGGGACAGGACGCAATCAGCCCCAGCATTTT.